This entry is about one T cell receptor (beta chain). What it recognizes is unknown. The sample comes from a study of T cell responses to AZD1222 COVID-19 vaccine. Background on the study: Pooled together were second doses at about 4 or about 12 weeks. Notes on the study in general: Donor demographics were predominantly white British with a female majority; clonal diversity may be underestimated. Just 5 or 6 AZD1222 recipients tested seropositive at baseline. Targeting of unmutated variant regions was reportedly seen in nearly half of spike-specific TCRs.

V was pared by 2 bases and J by 4 bases, with 18 bases between. Germline assignment: CDR1 SEHNR and CDR2 FQNEAQ (reference sequence). This CDR3 spans 16 amino acids. Clones were read by immunoSEQ multiplex PCR, and TCRdb kept only the in-frame ones, dropping some. The repertoire holds about 180,000 clones, with around 90% as singletons. The receptor comes from an adult in good health. The rearrangement links TRBV7-9 to TRBJ2-7; a weak D match, TRBD2 (6 bases). The sequencing used peripheral blood, collected on day 0 of AZD1222 vaccination. For the CDR3, the DNA is TGTGCCAGCAGCTTAAGAGGCGGGGACCGAACTTACGAGCAGTACTTC. This codes for CASSLRGGDRTYEQYF.